The 15 T cell receptor beta chains reported below all come from one sample, sequenced in a study of relationships among human T cell subsets. The T cell receptor alpha and beta CDR3 regions were amplified from mRNA by semiquantitative ARM-PCR. ARM-PCR used tagged nested gene-specific primers, then communal superprimers for exponential amplification. MiXCR, applied by TCRdb to the multiplex PCR reads, yields one record per CDR3 protein. Here the sample spans roughly 5,000 distinct CDR3 sequences, around 62% being singletons. After negative selection with anti-CD4 multisort beads, CD8+ T cells were positively selected with anti-CD8 beads. The sequencing sample was made of CD8+ T cells sorted from blood. These receptors were collected from a man aged 40-49 years in good health.

This clonotype is a singleton in its sample. CDR3 sequence: CASSQAMSHEQFF. The DNA of the CDR3 is TGTGCCAGCAGCCAAGCGATGTCGCATGAGCAGTTCTTC. This chain connects TRBV4-2 to TRBJ2-1; D call uncertain. Germline assignment: CDR1 LGHNA and CDR2 YNFKEQ. V lost 1 base and J 8 bases, leaving 9 bases between the germline ends. The CDR3 sequence is 13 residues long.

This clonotype has more than one count but fewer than ten. The chain has TRBV2 and TRBJ2-2; 13 bases align to TRBD2. This CDR3 comprises 14 residues. CDR1 is SNHLY and CDR2 is FYNNEI in the germline V gene. V gave up 8 bases and J gave up 5 bases; unmatched junction bases: 2. The DNA of the CDR3 is TGTGCCAGCGGGACTAGCGGGATTACCGGGGAGCTGTTTTTT. Its protein product is CASGTSGITGELFF.

The chain recombines TRBV19 with TRBJ2-1; D remains ambiguous. This CDR3 is 14 amino acids long. From germline, CDR1 is LNHDA and CDR2 SQIVND (reference sequence). V was cut by 1 base and J by 8 bases, with 12 bases left in between. CDR3 DNA sequence: TGTGCCAGTAGTATAGGTATAGGGTTCCATGAGCAGTTCTTC. Residues: CASSIGIGFHEQFF.

By share of the sample, this clonotype is medium-sized. The V and J genes are TRBV4-1 and TRBJ2-7; either TRBD1 or TRBD2 may supply D (5 bases each). Per the germline V gene, CDR1 is MGHRA and CDR2 is YSYEKL. The CDR3 sequence is 14 residues long. Trimming removed 3 bases from V and 3 bases from J, with 12 bases in between. The CDR3, as DNA: TGCGCCAGCAGCCAGCCCGGGACGGTCTACGAGCAGTACTTC. Its translation: CASSQPGTVYEQYF.

V is TRBV11-2 and J is TRBJ2-1; D uncertain. The CDR3 consists of 12 residues. V lost 1 base, J lost 6 bases, and 4 bases lay in between. The germline V gene has CDR1 SGHAT and CDR2 FQNNGV. The CDR3 is CASSLGVNEQFF. In nucleotides, the CDR3 is TGTGCCAGCAGCTTAGGTGTCAATGAGCAGTTCTTC.

This chain connects TRBV7-9 to TRBJ1-2; 8 bases are shared with TRBD1. This CDR3 is 15 amino acids long. Germline V CDR1 and CDR2: SEHNR, FQNEAQ (reference sequence). V lost 8 bases and J lost 4; bases outside the gene matches: 12. CDR3 amino acids: CASGGTGPPGYGYTF. The DNA for the CDR3 is TGTGCCAGCGGGGGGACAGGCCCCCCAGGCTATGGCTACACCTTC.

This chain joins TRBV5-1 and TRBJ2-3; D gene ambiguous. V shed 0 bases and J shed 0 bases, with 8 bases lying between them. The CDR3 runs 15 residues. Looked up from germline, CDR1 is SGHRS and CDR2 is YFSETQ. The CDR3 nucleotides read TGCGCCAGCAGCTTGGAACAGATAAGCACAGATACGCAGTATTTT. It encodes CASSLEQISTDTQYF. The variable domain in full, with the rest retrieved from reference TRBV5-1 and TRBJ2-3, is KAGVTQTPRYLIKTRGQQVTLSCSPISGHRSVSWYQQTPGQGLQFLFEYFSETQRNKGNFPGRFSGRQFSNSRSEMNVSTLELGDSALYLCASSLEQISTDTQYFGPGTRLTVL.

V gene TRBV4-1 combines with J gene TRBJ2-1; 12 nucleotides align to TRBD2. V was pared by 3 bases and J by 9 bases, with 3 bases of the junction left unmatched. Germline CDR1 and CDR2: MGHRA and YSYEKL. This CDR3 comprises 14 residues. CDR3 residues: CASSHLAGGGEQFF. The CDR3 bases are TGCGCCAGCAGCCACCTAGCGGGAGGGGGTGAGCAGTTCTTC.

The chain has TRBV28 and TRBJ2-1; D gene uncertain. The CDR3 runs to 12 residues. The germline gives CDR1 MDHEN, CDR2 SYDVKM. V lost 7 bases, J lost 0 bases, and 4 bases lay in between. The CDR3 DNA reads as TGTGCCAGCAAAGACTCCTACAATGAGCAGTTCTTC. Translation gives CASKDSYNEQFF.

Judged by abundance, this clonotype is medium-sized. The V call is TRBV5-1, the J call TRBJ1-6; TRBD1 might be the D (6 bases). Germline V lookup: CDR1 SGHRS, CDR2 YFSETQ. Trimming cost V 6 bases and J 0 bases, with 13 bases left between them. This CDR3 has 16 amino acids. The CDR3: CASTSGTYSYNSPLHF. The CDR3 DNA sequence: TGCGCCAGCACATCTGGGACATACTCCTATAATTCACCCCTCCACTTT.

In this sample, this clonotype turned up once. V and J are TRBV20-1 and TRBJ2-5, with 7 positions matching TRBD2. The CDR3 is made up of 15 amino acids. J was trimmed by 8 bases and V by 0 bases; bases with no gene match: 12. CDR1 is DFQATT and CDR2 is SNEGSKA in the germline V gene (reference sequence). CDR3 sequence (DNA): TGCAGTGCTAGAGAGGCGGGGGTTTCTCCAGCTACCCAGTACTTC. Protein sequence: CSAREAGVSPATQYF.

V gene TRBV6-5 combines with J gene TRBJ2-7, with D possibly matching TRBD2 (6 bases). Germline values: CDR1 MNHEY, CDR2 SVGAGI. CDR3 length: 15 residues. V was clipped by 5 bases and J by 2 bases, with 16 bases between them. This chain's CDR3 is CASSLSSGTAYEQYF. CDR3 nucleotides: TGTGCCAGCAGTCTGTCATCCGGGACTGCCTACGAGCAGTACTTC.

This sequence joins TRBV12-3 or TRBV12-4 and TRBJ2-3; TRBD2 agrees at 10 bases. The CDR3 length is 15 residues. After removal of 4 bases from V and 1 base from J, the junction contained 2 bases not matched to a gene. The CDR3 sequence is CASSYGTSGTDTQYF. CDR3 bases: TGTGCCAGCAGTTATGGGACTAGCGGCACAGATACGCAGTATTTT.

Regarding this clonotype: A read error may account for a junction end that differs from germline. This sequence joins TRBV11-2 and TRBJ2-3, with a weak D call TRBD2 (7 bases). CDR1 SGHAT and CDR2 FQNNGV come from the germline V gene. CDR3 length: 14 residues. CDR3: CASTLVRGADTRYF. The DNA for the CDR3 is TGTGCCAGCACCCTTGTACGGGGGGCTGATACGCGGTATTTT.

This clonotype showed up just a few times. The V call is TRBV28, the J call TRBJ1-2; possible D gene TRBD1, 5 bases. CDR3 length equals 13 residues. Germline CDR1 and CDR2: MDHEN and SYDVKM. V gave up 6 bases and J gave up 4 bases, with 12 bases separating them. As DNA, the CDR3 is TGTGCCAGCAGCGACAGAAACTTCTATGGCTACACCTTC. Its translation is CASSDRNFYGYTF.